This T cell receptor (beta chain) emerged from a study of blood T cell repertoires in COVID-19. Whole-study context: Italy, Spain and the United States were the sources of the convalescent and acute COVID-19 samples. T cells, B-cell-depleted T cells, or PBMCs provided the cDNA or gDNA that served as material.

This clone showed up just once. Authors' methods: Quantification of nucleated cells was approximated via reference gene primer amplification. Profiled with immunoSEQ multiplex PCR; TCRdb holds only in-frame clones, not every one. V, J and clone size are taken as reported in that table, and D and trimming were inferred from the DNA itself. The sample carries 300,000 to 350,000 clones, roughly nine tenths recorded once. Trimming removed 0 bases at V and 4 bases at J, with 8 bases between. CDR1 is LGHNA and CDR2 is YSLEER in the germline V gene. The CDR3 loop spans 14 amino acids. The rearrangement uses TRBV4-3 and TRBJ2-3, with D possibly matching TRBD1 (5 bases). The source material was peripheral blood. This clonotype originated in a man aged 18 to 29 with active or convalescent COVID-19. The CDR3 bases are TGCGCCAGCAGCCAAGATTGGGGCGCAGATACGCAGTATTTT. Its translation: CASSQDWGADTQYF.